This T cell receptor beta chain was observed in a study of beta chain features in type 1 diabetes. Overall study results and limits: Significant though moderate, a shortening of TCRB CDR3s appeared in all four CD4+ subsets of Type 1 diabetes patients. For TCRB rearrangement, an influence of HLA type remained unresolved here. Among patients, naive, central memory and Treg TCRB repertoires appeared more similar than among healthy donors.

Details on this clone: What it binds is not known.

The ends lost 4 bases at V and 10 bases at J; junction bases unmatched: 8. The CDR3 is made up of 16 amino acids. Germline-derived CDR1 and CDR2 are MNHEY and SMNVEV (reference sequence). Expressed TCRB transcripts were sequenced, since all the RNA that had been isolated was reverse transcribed. Repertoires were generated with immunoSEQ multiplex PCR, while TCRdb's copy carries only in-frame clones and drops some. Of about 640,000 clones listed, around 12% are singletons. The chain joins TRBV27 to TRBJ2-1; 15 nucleotides line up with TRBD2. This TCR was recovered from a man aged 30-40 years with type 1 diabetes. Input material: naive CD4+ T cells from blood. For the CDR3, the DNA is TGTGCCAGCAGTTCCCGGACTAGCGGGGGGGCAAGGGAGCAGTTCTTC. Its protein is CASSSRTSGGAREQFF.